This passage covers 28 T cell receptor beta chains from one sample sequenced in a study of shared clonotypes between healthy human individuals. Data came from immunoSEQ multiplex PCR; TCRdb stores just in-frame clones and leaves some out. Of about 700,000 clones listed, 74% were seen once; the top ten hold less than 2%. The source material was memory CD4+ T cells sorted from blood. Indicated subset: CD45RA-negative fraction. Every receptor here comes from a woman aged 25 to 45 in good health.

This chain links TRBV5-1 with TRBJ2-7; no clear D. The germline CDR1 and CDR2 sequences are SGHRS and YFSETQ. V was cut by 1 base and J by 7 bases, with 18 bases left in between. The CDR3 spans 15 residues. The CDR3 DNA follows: TGCGCCAGCAGCTTGATTGCCCAGGCGTCGTATGAGCAGTACTTC. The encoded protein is CASSLIAQASYEQYF.

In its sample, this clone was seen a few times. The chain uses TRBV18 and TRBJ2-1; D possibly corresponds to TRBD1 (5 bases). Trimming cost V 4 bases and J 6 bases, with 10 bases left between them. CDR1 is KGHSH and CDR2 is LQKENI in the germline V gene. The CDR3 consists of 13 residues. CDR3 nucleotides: TGTGCCAGCTCACGGCAGGGTCCCAATGAGCAGTTCTTC. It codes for CASSRQGPNEQFF. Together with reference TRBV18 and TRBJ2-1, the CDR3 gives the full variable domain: NAGVMQNPRHLVRRRGQEARLRCSPMKGHSHVYWYRQLPEEGLKFMVYLQKENIIDESGMPKERFSAEFPKEGPSILRIQQVVRGDSAAYFCASSRQGPNEQFFGPGTRLTVL.

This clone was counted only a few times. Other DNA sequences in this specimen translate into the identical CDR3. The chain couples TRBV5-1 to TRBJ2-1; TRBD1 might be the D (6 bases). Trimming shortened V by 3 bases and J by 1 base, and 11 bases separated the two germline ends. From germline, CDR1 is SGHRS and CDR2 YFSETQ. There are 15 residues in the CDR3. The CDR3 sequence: CASSSDSASYNEQFF. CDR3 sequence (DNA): TGCGCCAGCAGCTCGGACAGCGCTTCCTACAATGAGCAGTTCTTC.

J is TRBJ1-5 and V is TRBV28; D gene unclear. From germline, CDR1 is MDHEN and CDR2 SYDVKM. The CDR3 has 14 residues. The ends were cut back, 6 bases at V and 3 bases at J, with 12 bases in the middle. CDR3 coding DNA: TGTGCCAGCAGGTCCCTCCCGGCCAATCAGCCCCAGCATTTT. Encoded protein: CASRSLPANQPQHF.

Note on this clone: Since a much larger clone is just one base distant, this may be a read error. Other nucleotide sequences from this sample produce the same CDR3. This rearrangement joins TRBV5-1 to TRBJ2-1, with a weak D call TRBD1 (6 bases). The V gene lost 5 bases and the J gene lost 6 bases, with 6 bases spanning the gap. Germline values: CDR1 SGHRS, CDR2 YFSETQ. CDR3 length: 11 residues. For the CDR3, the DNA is TGCGCCAGCAGACAGGGCAATGAGCAGTTCTTC. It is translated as CASRQGNEQFF. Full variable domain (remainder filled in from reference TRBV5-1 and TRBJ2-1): KAGVTQTPRYLIKTRGQQVTLSCSPISGHRSVSWYQQTPGQGLQFLFEYFSETQRNKGNFPGRFSGRQFSNSRSEMNVSTLELGDSALYLCASRQGNEQFFGPGTRLTVL.

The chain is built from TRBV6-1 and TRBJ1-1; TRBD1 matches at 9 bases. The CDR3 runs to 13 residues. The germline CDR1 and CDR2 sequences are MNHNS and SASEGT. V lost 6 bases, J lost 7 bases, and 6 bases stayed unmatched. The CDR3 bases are TGTGCCAGCAGCTCAACAGGGGGCGTTGAAGCTTTCTTT. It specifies CASSSTGGVEAFF.

The CDR3 spells CASSLVTGNGNQPQHF. The CDR3 DNA is TGTGCCAGCAGTCTGGTGACAGGGAATGGCAATCAGCCCCAGCATTTT. V is TRBV28 and J is TRBJ1-5; 7 bases align to TRBD1. The CDR3 is 16 amino acids. With V trimmed by 5 bases and J by 2 bases, 9 bases remained unmatched. Germline V CDR1 and CDR2: MDHEN, SYDVKM.

This CDR3 reads CAGQGGTSQETQYF. CDR3 bases: TGTGCCGGGCAAGGCGGGACTAGCCAAGAGACCCAGTACTTC. The V and J genes are TRBV7-9 and TRBJ2-5; 8 bases line up with TRBD2. The CDR3 has 14 amino acids. The germline gives CDR1 SEHNR, CDR2 FQNEAQ (reference sequence). J was trimmed by 1 base and V by 11 bases; bases with no gene match: 9. Full variable domain (outside the CDR3, taken from reference TRBV7-9 and TRBJ2-5): DTGVSQNPRHKITKRGQNVTFRCDPISEHNRLYWYRQTLGQGPEFLTYFQNEAQLEKSRLLSDRFSAERPKGSFSTLEIQRTEQGDSAMYLCAGQGGTSQETQYFGPGTRLLVL.

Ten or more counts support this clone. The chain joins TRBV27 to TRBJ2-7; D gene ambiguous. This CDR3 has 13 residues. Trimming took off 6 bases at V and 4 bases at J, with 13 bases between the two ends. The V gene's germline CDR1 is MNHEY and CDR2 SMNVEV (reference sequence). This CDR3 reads CASSKRSYYEQYF. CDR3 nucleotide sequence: TGTGCCAGCAGCAAACGGAGCTATTACGAGCAGTACTTC.

The CDR3 here is CASSPRGTDYGYTF. DNA for the CDR3: TGTGCCAGCTCGCCCCGGGGGACGGACTATGGCTACACCTTC. The J gene is TRBJ1-2, the V gene TRBV6-1; possibly TRBD1 for D (5 bases). The CDR3 runs 14 residues. The germline gives CDR1 MNHNS, CDR2 SASEGT. V was clipped by 8 bases and J by 3 bases, with 16 bases between them.

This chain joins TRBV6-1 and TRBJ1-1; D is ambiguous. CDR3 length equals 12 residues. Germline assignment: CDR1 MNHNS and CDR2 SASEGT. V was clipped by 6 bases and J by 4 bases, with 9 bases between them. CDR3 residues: CASRGMATEAFF. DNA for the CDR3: TGTGCCAGCAGAGGGATGGCCACTGAAGCTTTCTTT.

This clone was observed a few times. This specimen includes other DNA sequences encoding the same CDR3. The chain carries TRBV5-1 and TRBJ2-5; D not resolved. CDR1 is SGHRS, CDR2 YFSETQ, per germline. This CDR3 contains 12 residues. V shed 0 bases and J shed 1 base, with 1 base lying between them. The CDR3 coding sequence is TGCGCCAGCAGCTTGGTCCAAGAGACCCAGTACTTC. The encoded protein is CASSLVQETQYF.

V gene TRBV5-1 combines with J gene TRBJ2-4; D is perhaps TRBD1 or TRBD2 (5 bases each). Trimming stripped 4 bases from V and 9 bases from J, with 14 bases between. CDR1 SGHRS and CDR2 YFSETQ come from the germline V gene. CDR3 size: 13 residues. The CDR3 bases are TGCGCCAGCAGCACAGGCAATGCGGGCATTCAGTACTTC. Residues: CASSTGNAGIQYF.

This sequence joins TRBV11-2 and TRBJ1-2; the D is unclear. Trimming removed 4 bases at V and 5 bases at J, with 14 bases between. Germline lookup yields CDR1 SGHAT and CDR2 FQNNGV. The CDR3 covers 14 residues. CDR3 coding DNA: TGTGCCAGCAGCTGGTATGAGGAAGGTTATGGCTACACCTTC. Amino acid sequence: CASSWYEEGYGYTF.

CDR3 sequence: CASSRNDYEQYF. The CDR3 DNA sequence: TGTGCCAGCAGCCGCAACGACTACGAGCAGTACTTC. The chain has TRBV5-5 and TRBJ2-7; no clear D. Trimming cost V 4 bases and J 3 bases, with 8 bases left between them. This CDR3 has 12 residues. Germline CDR1 reads SGHKS; CDR2 reads YYEKEE (reference sequence).

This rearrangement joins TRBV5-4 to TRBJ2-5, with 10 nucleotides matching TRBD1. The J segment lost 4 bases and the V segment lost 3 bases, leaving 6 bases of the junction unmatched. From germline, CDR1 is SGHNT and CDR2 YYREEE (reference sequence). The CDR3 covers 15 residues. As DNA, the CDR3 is TGTGCCAGCAGCTGGGGGACAGGGGTGGGAGAGACCCAGTACTTC. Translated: CASSWGTGVGETQYF.

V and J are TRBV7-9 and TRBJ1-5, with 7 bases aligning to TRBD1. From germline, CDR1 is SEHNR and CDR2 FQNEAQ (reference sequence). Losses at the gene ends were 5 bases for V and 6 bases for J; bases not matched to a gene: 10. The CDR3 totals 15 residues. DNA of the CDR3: TGTGCCAGCAGCGATGACAGGGTTTCATTTCAGCCCCAGCATTTT. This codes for CASSDDRVSFQPQHF.

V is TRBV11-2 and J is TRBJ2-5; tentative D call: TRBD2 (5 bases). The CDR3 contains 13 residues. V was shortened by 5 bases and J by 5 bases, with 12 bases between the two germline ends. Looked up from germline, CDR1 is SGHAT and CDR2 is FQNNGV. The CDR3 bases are TGTGCCAGCAGCGGGTCGGGCGGGGAGACCCAGTACTTC. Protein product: CASSGSGGETQYF.

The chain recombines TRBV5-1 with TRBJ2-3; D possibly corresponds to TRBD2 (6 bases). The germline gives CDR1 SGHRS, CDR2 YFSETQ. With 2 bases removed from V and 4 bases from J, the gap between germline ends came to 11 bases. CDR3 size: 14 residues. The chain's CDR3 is CASSLAGWADTQYF. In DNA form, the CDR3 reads TGCGCCAGCAGCTTAGCGGGTTGGGCAGATACGCAGTATTTT. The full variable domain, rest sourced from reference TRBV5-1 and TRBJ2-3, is KAGVTQTPRYLIKTRGQQVTLSCSPISGHRSVSWYQQTPGQGLQFLFEYFSETQRNKGNFPGRFSGRQFSNSRSEMNVSTLELGDSALYLCASSLAGWADTQYFGPGTRLTVL.

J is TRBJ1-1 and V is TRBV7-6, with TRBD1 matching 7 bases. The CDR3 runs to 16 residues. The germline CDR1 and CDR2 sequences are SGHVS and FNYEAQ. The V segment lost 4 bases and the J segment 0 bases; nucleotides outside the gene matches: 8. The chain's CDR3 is CASSSLSGGLNTEAFF. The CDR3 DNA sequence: TGTGCCAGCAGCTCCCTTTCAGGGGGACTGAACACTGAAGCTTTCTTT.

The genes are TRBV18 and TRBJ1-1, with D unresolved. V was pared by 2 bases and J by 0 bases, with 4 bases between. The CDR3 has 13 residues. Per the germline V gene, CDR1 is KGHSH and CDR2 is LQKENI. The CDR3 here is CASSPILNTEAFF. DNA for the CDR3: TGTGCCAGCTCACCAATTTTGAACACTGAAGCTTTCTTT.

The CDR3 DNA reads TGTGCCAGCAGTGAGAACTATAGCAATCAGCCCCAGCATTTT. It translates to CASSENYSNQPQHF. The chain links TRBV6-1 to TRBJ1-5; D gene unclear. This CDR3 contains 14 residues. In germline, CDR1 is MNHNS, CDR2 SASEGT. The V end was cut by 3 bases, the J end by 0 bases, with 6 bases between.

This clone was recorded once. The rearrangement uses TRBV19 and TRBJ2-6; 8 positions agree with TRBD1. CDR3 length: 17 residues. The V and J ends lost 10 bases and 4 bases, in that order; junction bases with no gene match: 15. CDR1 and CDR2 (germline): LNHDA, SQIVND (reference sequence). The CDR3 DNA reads TGTGCCACCTCTCCGGCAGGGGGCGTGACAGGGGCCAACGTCCTGACTTTC. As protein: CATSPAGGVTGANVLTF.

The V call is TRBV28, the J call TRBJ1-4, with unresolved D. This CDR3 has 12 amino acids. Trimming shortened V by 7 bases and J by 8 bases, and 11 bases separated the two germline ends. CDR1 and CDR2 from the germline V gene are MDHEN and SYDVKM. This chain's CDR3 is CASKVAQEKLFF. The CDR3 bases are TGTGCCAGCAAGGTCGCCCAAGAAAAACTGTTTTTT.

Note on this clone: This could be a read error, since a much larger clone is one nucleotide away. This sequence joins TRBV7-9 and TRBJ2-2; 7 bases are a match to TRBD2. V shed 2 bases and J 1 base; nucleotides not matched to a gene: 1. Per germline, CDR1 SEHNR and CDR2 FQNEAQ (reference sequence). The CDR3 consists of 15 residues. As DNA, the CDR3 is TGTGCCAGCAGCTTATCTAGCGGGAACACCGGGGAGCTGTTTTTT. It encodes CASSLSSGNTGELFF.

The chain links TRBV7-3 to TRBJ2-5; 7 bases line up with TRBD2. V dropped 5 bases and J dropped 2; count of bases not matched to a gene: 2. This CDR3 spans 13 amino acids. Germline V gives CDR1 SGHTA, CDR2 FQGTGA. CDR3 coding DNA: TGTGCCAGCAGCACGGGAGGACAAGAGACCCAGTACTTC. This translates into CASSTGGQETQYF.

In DNA form, the CDR3 reads TGTGCCAGCAGTCCTGGACAGAATCGGGAGACCCAGTACTTC. Encoded protein: CASSPGQNRETQYF. The chain recombines TRBV6-5 with TRBJ2-5; TRBD1 might be the D (6 bases). The CDR3 sequence is 14 residues long. Germline CDR1 reads MNHEY; CDR2 reads SVGAGI. With 5 bases removed from V and 5 bases from J, the gap between germline ends came to 15 bases.

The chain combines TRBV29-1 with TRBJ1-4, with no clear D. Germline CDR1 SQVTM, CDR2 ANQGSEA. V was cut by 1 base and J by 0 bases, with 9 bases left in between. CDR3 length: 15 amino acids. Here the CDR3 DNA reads TGCAGCGTTGAAGGAATGGTAGCAACTAATGAAAAACTGTTTTTT. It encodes CSVEGMVATNEKLFF.